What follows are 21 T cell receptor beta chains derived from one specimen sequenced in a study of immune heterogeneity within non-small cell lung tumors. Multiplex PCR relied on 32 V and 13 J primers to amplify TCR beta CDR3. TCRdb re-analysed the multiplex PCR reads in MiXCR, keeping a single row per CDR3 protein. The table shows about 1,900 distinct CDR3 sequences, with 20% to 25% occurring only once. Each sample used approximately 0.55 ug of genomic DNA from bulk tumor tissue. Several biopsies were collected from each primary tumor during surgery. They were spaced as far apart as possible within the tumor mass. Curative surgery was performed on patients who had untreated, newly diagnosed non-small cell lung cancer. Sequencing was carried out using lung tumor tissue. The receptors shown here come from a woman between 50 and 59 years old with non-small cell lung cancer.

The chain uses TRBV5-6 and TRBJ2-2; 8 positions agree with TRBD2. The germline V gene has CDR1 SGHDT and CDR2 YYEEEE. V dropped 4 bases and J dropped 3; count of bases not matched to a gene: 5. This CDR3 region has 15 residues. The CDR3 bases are TGTGCCAGCAGCATCACTAGCGGTTACACCGGGGAGCTGTTTTTT. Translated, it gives CASSITSGYTGELFF.

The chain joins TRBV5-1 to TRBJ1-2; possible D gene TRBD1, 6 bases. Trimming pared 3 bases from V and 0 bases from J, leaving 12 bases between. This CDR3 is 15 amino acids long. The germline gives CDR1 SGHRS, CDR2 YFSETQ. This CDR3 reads CASSWGGTSNYGYTF. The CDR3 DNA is TGCGCCAGCAGCTGGGGGGGGACATCTAACTATGGCTACACCTTC.

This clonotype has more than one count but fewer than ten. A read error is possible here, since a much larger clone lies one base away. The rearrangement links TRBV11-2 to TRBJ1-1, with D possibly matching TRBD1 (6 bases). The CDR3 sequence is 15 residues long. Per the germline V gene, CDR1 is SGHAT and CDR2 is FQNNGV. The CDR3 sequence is CASSLTWPRDTEALF. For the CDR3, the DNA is TGTGCCAGCAGCCTTACTTGGCCCCGGGACACTGAAGCTTTATTT. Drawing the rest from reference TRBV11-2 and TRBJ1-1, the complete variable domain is EAGVAQSPRYKIIEKRQSVAFWCNPISGHATLYWYQQILGQGPKLLIQFQNNGVVDDSQLPKDRFSAERLKGVDSTLKIQPAKLEDSAVYLCASSLTWPRDTEALFGQGTRLTVV.

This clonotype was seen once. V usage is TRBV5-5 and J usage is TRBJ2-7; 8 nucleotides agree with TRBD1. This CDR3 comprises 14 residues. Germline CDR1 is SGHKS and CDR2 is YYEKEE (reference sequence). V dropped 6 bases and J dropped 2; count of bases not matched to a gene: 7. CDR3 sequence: CASTLWTGPYEQYF. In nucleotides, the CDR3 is TGTGCCAGCACCTTATGGACAGGGCCCTACGAGCAGTACTTC.

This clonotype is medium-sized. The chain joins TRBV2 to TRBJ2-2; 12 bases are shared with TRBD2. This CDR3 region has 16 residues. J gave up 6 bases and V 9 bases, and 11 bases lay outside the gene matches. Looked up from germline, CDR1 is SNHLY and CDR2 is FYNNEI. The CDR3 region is CARTRTSGTSAGELFF. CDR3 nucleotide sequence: TGTGCCAGAACCCGGACTAGCGGGACTTCAGCCGGGGAGCTGTTTTTT.

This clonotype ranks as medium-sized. This CDR3 reads CSVELQGGYEQYF. As DNA, the CDR3 is TGCAGCGTCGAACTACAGGGTGGTTACGAGCAGTACTTC. This chain joins TRBV29-1 and TRBJ2-7; the D gene is possibly TRBD1 (6 bases). Germline CDR1 and CDR2: SQVTM and ANQGSEA. The V end was cut by 6 bases, the J end by 4 bases, with 16 bases between. This CDR3 region has 13 residues.

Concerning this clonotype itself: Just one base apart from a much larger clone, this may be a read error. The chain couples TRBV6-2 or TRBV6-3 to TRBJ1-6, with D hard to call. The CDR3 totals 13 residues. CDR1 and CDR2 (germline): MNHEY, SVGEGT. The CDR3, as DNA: TGTGCCAGCAGGCCGCTACTGGATTCACACCTCCACTTT. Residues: CASRPLLDSHLHF.

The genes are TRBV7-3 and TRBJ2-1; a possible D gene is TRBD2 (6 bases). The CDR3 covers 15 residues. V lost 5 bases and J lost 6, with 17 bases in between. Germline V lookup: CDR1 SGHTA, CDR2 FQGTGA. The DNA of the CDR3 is TGTGCCAGCAGCCCAACACTAGCCGCCCGCAATGAGCAGTTCTTC. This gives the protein CASSPTLAARNEQFF.

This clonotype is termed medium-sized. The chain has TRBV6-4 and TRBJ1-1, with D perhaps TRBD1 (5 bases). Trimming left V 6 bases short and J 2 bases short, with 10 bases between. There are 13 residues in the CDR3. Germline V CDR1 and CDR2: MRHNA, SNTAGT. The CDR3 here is CASSLQENTEAFF. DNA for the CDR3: TGTGCCAGCAGCCTACAGGAAAACACTGAAGCTTTCTTT.

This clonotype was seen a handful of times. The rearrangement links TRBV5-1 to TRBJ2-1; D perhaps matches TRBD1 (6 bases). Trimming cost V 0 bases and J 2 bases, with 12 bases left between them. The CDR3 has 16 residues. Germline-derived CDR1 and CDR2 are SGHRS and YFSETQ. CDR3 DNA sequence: TGCGCCAGCAGCTTGGTTGGGGGCCGTACCTACAATGAGCAGTTCTTC. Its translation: CASSLVGGRTYNEQFF. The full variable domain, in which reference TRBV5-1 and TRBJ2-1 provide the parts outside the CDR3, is KAGVTQTPRYLIKTRGQQVTLSCSPISGHRSVSWYQQTPGQGLQFLFEYFSETQRNKGNFPGRFSGRQFSNSRSEMNVSTLELGDSALYLCASSLVGGRTYNEQFFGPGTRLTVL.

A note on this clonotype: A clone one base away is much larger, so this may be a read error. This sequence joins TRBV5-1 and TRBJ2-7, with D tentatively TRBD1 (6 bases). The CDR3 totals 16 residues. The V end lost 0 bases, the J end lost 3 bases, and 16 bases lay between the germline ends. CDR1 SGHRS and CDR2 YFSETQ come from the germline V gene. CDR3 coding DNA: TGCGCCAGCAGCTTGGGACAGGTGGGGAAAATCTACGAGCAGTACTTC. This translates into CASSLGQVGKIYEQYF. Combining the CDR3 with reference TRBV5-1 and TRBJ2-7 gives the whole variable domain KAGVTQTPRYLIKTRGQQVTLSCSPISGHRSVSWYQQTPGQGLQFLFEYFSETQRNKGNFPGRFSGRQFSNSRSEMNVSTLELGDSALYLCASSLGQVGKIYEQYFGPGTRLTVT.

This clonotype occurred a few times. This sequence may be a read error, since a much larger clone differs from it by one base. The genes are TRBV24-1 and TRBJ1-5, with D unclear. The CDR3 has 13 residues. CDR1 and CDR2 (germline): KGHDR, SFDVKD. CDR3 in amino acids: CATSVDSDQPQHF. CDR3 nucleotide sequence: TGTGCCACCAGTGTCGATAGCGATCAGCCCCAGCATTTT.

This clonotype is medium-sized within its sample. The CDR3: CASSPLPGQVDSPLHF. The CDR3 DNA reads as TGTGCCAGCTCACCGCTCCCTGGACAGGTGGATTCACCCCTCCACTTT. The rearrangement joins TRBV18 to TRBJ1-6; 7 bases match TRBD1. CDR3 size: 16 residues. Losses at the gene ends were 3 bases for V and 8 bases for J; bases not matched to a gene: 10. In germline, CDR1 is KGHSH, CDR2 LQKENI.

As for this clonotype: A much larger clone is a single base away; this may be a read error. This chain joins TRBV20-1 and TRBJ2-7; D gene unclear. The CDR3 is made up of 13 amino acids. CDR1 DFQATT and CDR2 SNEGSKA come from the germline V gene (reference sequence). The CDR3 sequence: CSAPHAQNYEHYF. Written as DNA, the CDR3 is TGCAGTGCACCCCATGCGCAGAACTACGAGCATTACTTC.

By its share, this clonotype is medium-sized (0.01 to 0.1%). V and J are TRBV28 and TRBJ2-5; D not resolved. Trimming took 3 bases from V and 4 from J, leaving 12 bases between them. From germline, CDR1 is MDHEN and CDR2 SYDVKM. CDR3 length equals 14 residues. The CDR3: CASSLAQVAETQYF. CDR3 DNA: TGTGCCAGCAGTTTGGCCCAAGTTGCAGAGACCCAGTACTTC.

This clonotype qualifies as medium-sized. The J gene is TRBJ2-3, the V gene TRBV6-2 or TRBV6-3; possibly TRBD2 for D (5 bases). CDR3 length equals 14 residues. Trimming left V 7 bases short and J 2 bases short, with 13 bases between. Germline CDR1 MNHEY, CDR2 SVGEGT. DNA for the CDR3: TGTGCCAGCAACCACTACGGGAACACAGATACGCAGTATTTT. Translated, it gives CASNHYGNTDTQYF.

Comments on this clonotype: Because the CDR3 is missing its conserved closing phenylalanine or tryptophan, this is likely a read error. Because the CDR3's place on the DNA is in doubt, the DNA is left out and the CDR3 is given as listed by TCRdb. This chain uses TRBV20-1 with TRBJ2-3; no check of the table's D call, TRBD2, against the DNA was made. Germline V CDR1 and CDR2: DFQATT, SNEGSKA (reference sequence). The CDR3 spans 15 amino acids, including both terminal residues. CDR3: CSALGASSYEQYFGP.

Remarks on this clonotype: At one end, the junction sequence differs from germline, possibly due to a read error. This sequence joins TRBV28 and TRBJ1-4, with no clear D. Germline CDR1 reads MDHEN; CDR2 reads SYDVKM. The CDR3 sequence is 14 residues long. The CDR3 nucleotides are TGTGCCAGCAGCCTAGGGTCAACCAATGAAAAACTGTTTTTT. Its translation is CASSLGSTNEKLFF.

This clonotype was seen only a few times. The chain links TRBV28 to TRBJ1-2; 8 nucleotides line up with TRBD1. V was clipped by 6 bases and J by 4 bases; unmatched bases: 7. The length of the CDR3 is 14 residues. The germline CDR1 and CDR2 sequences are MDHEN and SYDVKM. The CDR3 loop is CASRLDGTGYGYTF. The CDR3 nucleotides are TGTGCCAGCAGATTAGACGGGACAGGCTATGGCTACACCTTC.

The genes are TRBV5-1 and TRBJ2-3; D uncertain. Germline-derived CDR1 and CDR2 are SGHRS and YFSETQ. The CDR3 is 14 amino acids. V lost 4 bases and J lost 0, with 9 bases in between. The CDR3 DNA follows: TGCGCCAGCAGCATTAGTGAGAGCACAGATACGCAGTATTTT. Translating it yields CASSISESTDTQYF.

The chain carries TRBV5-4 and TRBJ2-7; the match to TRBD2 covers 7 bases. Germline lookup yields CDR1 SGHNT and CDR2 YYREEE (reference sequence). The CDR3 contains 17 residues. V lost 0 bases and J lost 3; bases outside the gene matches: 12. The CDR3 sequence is CASSLGPGGGRYYEQYF. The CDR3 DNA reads TGTGCCAGCAGCTTGGGGCCGGGGGGAGGGCGATACTACGAGCAGTACTTC.